Presented here are 10 T cell receptor beta chains from one specimen sequenced in a study of shared clonotypes between healthy human individuals. Profiling relied on immunoSEQ multiplex PCR, and the TCRdb table lists in-frame clones only, not all of them. This table has 2 million to 2.5 million clones, approximately 93% appearing once. The sequencing sample was made of naive CD4+ T cells from PBMCs. Subset: CD45RA+ positively selected. These TCRs come from a man aged 18 to 30 in good health. Some clones in this sample may be carry-over from other donors' samples.

This CDR3 is CASSPRTSGRASEQYF. Written as DNA, the CDR3 is TGTGCCAGCAGTCCCAGGACTAGCGGGAGGGCATCCGAGCAGTACTTC. The chain uses TRBV28 and TRBJ2-7; 15 bases are shared with TRBD2. The length of the CDR3 is 16 residues. Germline CDR1 reads MDHEN; CDR2 reads SYDVKM. V dropped 5 bases and J dropped 6; count of bases not matched to a gene: 8.

This chain joins TRBV7-2 and TRBJ2-3, with D perhaps matching TRBD1 (6 bases). Looked up from germline, CDR1 is SGHTA and CDR2 is FQGNSA. V lost 3 bases, J lost 4 bases, and 8 bases lay in between. The CDR3 consists of 13 residues. Here the CDR3 reads CASSLNRADTQYF. CDR3 DNA: TGTGCCAGCAGCTTGAACAGGGCAGATACGCAGTATTTT. The full variable domain, rest sourced from reference TRBV7-2 and TRBJ2-3, is GAGVSQSPSNKVTEKGKDVELRCDPISGHTALYWYRQSLGQGLEFLIYFQGNSAPDKSGLPSDRFSAERTGGSVSTLTIQRTQQEDSAVYLCASSLNRADTQYFGPGTRLTVL.

V is TRBV6-5 and J is TRBJ2-5, with D possibly being TRBD1 or TRBD2 (6 bases each). Germline V gene sequence: CDR1 MNHEY, CDR2 SVGAGI. Between the trimmed V and J ends, which lost 6 bases and 5 bases, there was a span of 19 bases. The CDR3 extends over 15 amino acids. The CDR3 loop reads CASRELLGGGETQYF. The CDR3 DNA is TGTGCCAGCAGGGAGCTGCTGGGGGGCGGCGAGACCCAGTACTTC.

V and J are TRBV5-1 and TRBJ2-7; no clear D gene. The V gene lost 0 bases and the J gene lost 6 bases, with 13 bases spanning the gap. CDR3 length equals 14 residues. From germline, CDR1 is SGHRS and CDR2 YFSETQ. The CDR3 DNA sequence: TGCGCCAGCAGCTTGGCAGCAGCTGGCTCCGAGCAGTACTTC. This encodes CASSLAAAGSEQYF.

This chain joins TRBV9 and TRBJ2-7; weak D call: TRBD2 (6 bases). The CDR3 sequence is 14 residues long. CDR1 and CDR2 (germline): SGDLS, YYNGEE. The V and J ends lost 4 bases and 1 base respectively, with 12 bases between them. The CDR3 DNA reads TGTGCCAGCAGCACCCATAGCGGTTCCTACGAGCAGTACTTC. Protein sequence: CASSTHSGSYEQYF.

The rearrangement links TRBV28 to TRBJ2-4; D could derive from TRBD1 or TRBD2 (5 bases each). This CDR3 contains 14 residues. V lost 6 bases and J lost 0, with 9 bases in between. Germline assignment: CDR1 MDHEN and CDR2 SYDVKM. As DNA, the CDR3 is TGTGCCAGCAGCCCCGGGACAGCCAAAAACATTCAGTACTTC. It yields the protein CASSPGTAKNIQYF.

Note on this clone: The same CDR3 is also encoded by other DNA sequences in this sample. The chain couples TRBV4-2 to TRBJ2-1; 8 bases match TRBD2. The CDR3 covers 15 residues. Germline V gene sequence: CDR1 LGHNA, CDR2 YNFKEQ. The V segment lost 4 bases and the J segment 0 bases; nucleotides outside the gene matches: 2. CDR3 bases: TGTGCCAGCAGCCCGAGCGGGAGCTCCTACAATGAGCAGTTCTTC. It translates to CASSPSGSSYNEQFF.

This clone has only one observation. This chain connects TRBV7-6 to TRBJ1-2, with D possibly being TRBD1 (5 bases). The CDR3 is 17 amino acids. The V gene's germline CDR1 is SGHVS and CDR2 FNYEAQ. The germline V and J ends were trimmed by 5 bases and 2 bases, with 21 bases remaining between them. In DNA, the CDR3 is TGTGCCAGCAGCGCCCACAATCCAGGTGGGGGGAACTATGGCTACACCTTC. This encodes CASSAHNPGGGNYGYTF.

A remark on this clone: This sample includes further DNA sequences coding for the same CDR3. The chain has TRBV5-1 and TRBJ1-2; no definite D call. Germline CDR1 reads SGHRS; CDR2 reads YFSETQ. CDR3 length equals 15 residues. Trimming cost V 0 bases and J 4 bases, with 13 bases left between them. The chain's CDR3 is CASSLGEGSTYGYTF. The DNA for the CDR3 is TGCGCCAGCAGCTTGGGTGAAGGATCTACCTATGGCTACACCTTC.

The chain joins TRBV5-4 to TRBJ2-1; D possibly corresponds to TRBD1 (5 bases). Germline assignment: CDR1 SGHNT and CDR2 YYREEE (reference sequence). The CDR3 has 16 residues. The V end was cut by 0 bases, the J end by 0 bases, with 10 bases between. As DNA, the CDR3 is TGTGCCAGCAGCTTGGTGTTGCAGGGCTCCTACAATGAGCAGTTCTTC. This translates into CASSLVLQGSYNEQFF.